A single sample gave rise to the 11 T cell receptor beta chains below, sequenced in a study of naive and memory T cell subsets. An oligonucleotide containing a UMI was ligated to the 3' end of TCR cDNA. Ligated cDNA underwent four rounds of PCR with nested alpha and beta constant region primers and SP2. TCRdb reanalysed the 5' RACE reads using MiXCR and keeps one entry per CDR3 protein. The data contain roughly 48,000 distinct CDR3 sequences, 4.7% of them singletons. The receptors here all came from a female donor in good health.

There are many counts of this clonotype. J is TRBJ1-2 and V is TRBV6-2 or TRBV6-3; tentatively, D is TRBD1 (5 bases). Germline V gives CDR1 MNHEY, CDR2 SVGEGT. The CDR3 has 15 amino acids. V gave up 4 bases and J gave up 0 bases, with 12 bases separating them. The CDR3 region has the DNA TGTGCCAGCAGTTCGACAGAACTTTCTAACTATGGCTACACCTTC. The encoded protein is CASSSTELSNYGYTF.

The gene calls are TRBV30 and TRBJ2-3; no reliable D call. The CDR3 extends over 13 amino acids. The germline gives CDR1 GTSNPN, CDR2 SVGIG (reference sequence). V was pared by 0 bases and J by 0 bases, with 4 bases between. CDR3 in amino acids: CAWSVSSTDTQYF. In DNA, the CDR3 is TGTGCCTGGAGTGTTTCTAGCACAGATACGCAGTATTTT.

This clonotype was picked up many times. The chain couples TRBV19 to TRBJ2-7, with D possibly being TRBD2 (5 bases). The CDR3 is made up of 14 amino acids. Trimming took off 1 base at V and 3 bases at J, with 10 bases between the two ends. Germline V gene data show CDR1 as LNHDA and CDR2 as SQIVND (reference sequence). The CDR3 is CASSIVGGSYEQYF. In DNA form, the CDR3 reads TGTGCCAGTAGTATAGTCGGAGGAAGCTACGAGCAGTACTTC.

V usage is TRBV28 and J usage is TRBJ2-7; tentatively, D is TRBD1 or TRBD2 (5 bases each). Trimming removed 11 bases from V and 3 bases from J, with 14 bases in between. Germline V gene data show CDR1 as MDHEN and CDR2 as SYDVKM. The CDR3 runs 12 residues. CDR3 protein: CASRDECYEQYF. The CDR3 DNA is TGTGCCTCTCGGGACGAGTGCTACGAGCAGTACTTC.

This clonotype was seen a handful of times. This chain uses TRBV27 with TRBJ1-4; D gene ambiguous. The germline V and J ends were trimmed by 7 bases and 3 bases, with 12 bases remaining between them. This CDR3 contains 14 residues. Germline assignment: CDR1 MNHEY and CDR2 SMNVEV (reference sequence). CDR3 loop: CASTSLIPNEKLFF. In nucleotides, the CDR3 is TGTGCCAGCACCTCACTAATACCTAATGAAAAACTGTTTTTT. Using reference TRBV27 and TRBJ1-4 for the parts outside the CDR3, the full variable domain is EAQVTQNPRYLITVTGKKLTVTCSQNMNHEYMSWYRQDPGLGLRQIYYSMNVEVTDKGDVPEGYKVSRKEKRNFPLILESPSPNQTSLYFCASTSLIPNEKLFFGSGTQLSVL.

This clonotype has at least ten counts. The genes are TRBV20-1 and TRBJ1-5; D is ambiguous. V was pared by 3 bases and J by 4 bases, with 7 bases between. CDR3 size: 12 residues. Germline V CDR1 and CDR2: DFQATT, SNEGSKA (reference sequence). The CDR3 reads CSARDENQPQHF. In nucleotides, the CDR3 is TGCAGTGCTAGGGACGAGAATCAGCCCCAGCATTTT.

This clonotype was detected ten times or more. The chain employs TRBV5-1 and TRBJ2-7; 12 nucleotides align to TRBD1. The CDR3 is made up of 19 amino acids. J was trimmed by 3 bases and V by 2 bases; bases with no gene match: 15. Germline CDR1 is SGHRS and CDR2 is YFSETQ. In DNA, the CDR3 is TGCGCCAGCAGCTTTTCAACGGGACAGGGGGCGAACGTGGTCTACGAGCAGTACTTC. Its protein is CASSFSTGQGANVVYEQYF.

Ten or more counts support this clonotype. J is TRBJ2-1 and V is TRBV7-2, with 9 bases matching TRBD1. CDR3 size: 14 residues. CDR1 is SGHTA and CDR2 is FQGNSA in the germline V gene. With 3 bases clipped from V and 8 bases from J, the junction kept 5 bases outside the gene matches. The CDR3 DNA reads as TGTGCCAGCAGCTTCCGGGACAGGGCCCATGAGCAGTTCTTC. It is translated as CASSFRDRAHEQFF.

This clonotype showed up many times. The J gene is TRBJ2-7, the V gene TRBV27; D may be TRBD1 (5 bases). CDR3 size: 14 residues. Trimming pared 2 bases from V and 8 bases from J, leaving 16 bases between. The germline V gene has CDR1 MNHEY and CDR2 SMNVEV (reference sequence). This CDR3 is CASSLRQTLYKQYF. In nucleotides, the CDR3 is TGTGCCAGCAGTTTACGACAGACTCTTTACAAGCAGTACTTC.

This clonotype was detected many times. CDR3 protein: CSALAGLTYNEQFF. For the CDR3, the DNA is TGCAGTGCCCTAGCGGGATTAACCTACAATGAGCAGTTCTTC. The chain has TRBV20-1 and TRBJ2-1; 9 nucleotides align to TRBD2. The germline gives CDR1 DFQATT, CDR2 SNEGSKA (reference sequence). V trimming: 6 bases; J trimming: 2 bases; junction bases outside the gene matches: 5. The CDR3 is made up of 14 amino acids.

The chain has TRBV5-1 and TRBJ2-7; 8 bases agree with TRBD2. Germline V CDR1 and CDR2: SGHRS, YFSETQ. The CDR3 loop spans 14 amino acids. J was trimmed by 4 bases and V by 2 bases; bases with no gene match: 5. CDR3 loop: CASSFTSGWYEQYF. The CDR3, as DNA: TGCGCCAGCAGCTTTACTAGCGGATGGTACGAGCAGTACTTC.